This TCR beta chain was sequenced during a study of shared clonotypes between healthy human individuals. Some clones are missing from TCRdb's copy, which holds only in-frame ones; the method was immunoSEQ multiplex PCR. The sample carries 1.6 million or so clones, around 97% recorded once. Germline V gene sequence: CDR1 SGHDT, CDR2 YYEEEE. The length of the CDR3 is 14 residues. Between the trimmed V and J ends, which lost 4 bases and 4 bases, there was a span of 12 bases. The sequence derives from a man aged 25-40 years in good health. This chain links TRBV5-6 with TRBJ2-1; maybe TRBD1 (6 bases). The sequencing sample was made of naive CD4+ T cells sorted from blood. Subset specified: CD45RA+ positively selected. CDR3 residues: CASSLRDIYNEQFF. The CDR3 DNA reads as TGTGCCAGCAGCCTCCGGGACATATACAATGAGCAGTTCTTC.